A single sample gave rise to the 28 T cell receptor beta chains below, sequenced in a study of Graves' ophthalmopathy and Graves' hyperthyroidism. RNA transcripts were the template, and TCR beta CDR3 regions were amplified from them. After a first-round RT-PCR with HTBI primers, a second-round multiplex PCR was run. Each CDR3 protein gets one entry after TCRdb re-called the multiplex PCR reads with MiXCR. Here the sample spans about 380,000 distinct CDR3 sequences, roughly 15% being singletons. What was sequenced was peripheral blood. The receptors shown here come from a woman aged 18-35 years with stable Graves' hyperthyroidism.

This clonotype was picked up many times. The chain links TRBV15 to TRBJ1-1; perhaps TRBD1 as D (5 bases). With 2 bases removed from V and 4 bases from J, the gap between germline ends came to 14 bases. The CDR3 loop spans 15 amino acids. CDR1 is LNHNV, CDR2 YYDKDF, per germline (reference sequence). Here the CDR3 DNA reads TGTGCCACCAGCAGACGATCAGGGAGCGTCACTGAAGCTTTCTTT. This codes for CATSRRSGSVTEAFF.

This clonotype was picked up a small number of times. A clone one base away is much larger, so this may be a read error. The J gene is TRBJ1-5, the V gene TRBV12-3 or TRBV12-4; 8 bases line up with TRBD1. The trim removed 6 bases at V and 7 bases at J, leaving 8 bases unmatched. The CDR3 sequence is 14 residues long. CDR3 loop: CASSTTGVRQPQHF. CDR3 sequence (DNA): TGTGCCAGCAGCACGACAGGGGTGAGGCAGCCCCAGCATTTT.

The rearrangement uses TRBV14 and TRBJ1-5; D call uncertain. The V gene's germline CDR1 is SGHDN and CDR2 FVKESK. CDR3 length equals 15 residues. V shed 4 bases and J shed 0 bases, with 10 bases lying between them. Here the CDR3 DNA reads TGTGCCAGCAGCCGAAGTTCTTATAGCAATCAGCCCCAGCATTTT. As protein: CASSRSSYSNQPQHF.

This clonotype appeared many times. V and J are TRBV19 and TRBJ1-1; D remains ambiguous. The germline V gene encodes CDR1 LNHDA and CDR2 SQIVND (reference sequence). Deletions cut 3 bases from V and 0 bases from J, with 8 bases between. The CDR3 extends over 14 amino acids. The CDR3 sequence is CASSITDMNTEAFF. DNA for the CDR3: TGTGCCAGTAGTATCACAGACATGAACACTGAAGCTTTCTTT.

About this clonotype itself: Given a much more abundant clone one base away, this may be a read error. This chain uses TRBV9 with TRBJ1-2; 8 positions agree with TRBD1. CDR3 length: 15 amino acids. Germline V gene lookup returns CDR1 SGDLS and CDR2 YYNGEE. The CDR3 sequence: CASSVSDRGWHGCTF. Written as DNA, the CDR3 is TGTGCCAGCAGCGTATCCGACAGGGGATGGCATGGCTGCACCTTC.

This clonotype has a handful of counts. At one boundary the junction diverges from the germline segment, which might be a read error. The genes are TRBV19 and TRBJ1-1; D is ambiguous. This CDR3 has 10 amino acids. Germline assignment: CDR1 LNHDA and CDR2 SQIVND (reference sequence). The CDR3: CASKGTEDFF. CDR3 nucleotide sequence: TGTGCCAGTAAAGGCACTGAAGATTTCTTT.

This clonotype appeared many times. The CDR3 region is CASSYLRWGRNYGYTF. CDR3 in DNA: TGTGCCAGCAGTTACCTACGCTGGGGGCGCAACTATGGCTACACCTTC. The chain employs TRBV6-5 and TRBJ1-2; possible D gene TRBD1, 6 bases. V gave up 2 bases and J gave up 2 bases, with 15 bases separating them. Germline V CDR1 and CDR2: MNHEY, SVGAGI. The CDR3 covers 16 residues.

This clonotype was detected many times. The rearrangement uses TRBV9 and TRBJ2-7; D perhaps matches TRBD1 (5 bases). V was cut by 0 bases and J by 3 bases, with 13 bases left in between. This CDR3 spans 15 amino acids. CDR1 SGDLS and CDR2 YYNGEE come from the germline V gene. The CDR3 protein is CASSVGQGLFYEQYF. Written as DNA, the CDR3 is TGTGCCAGCAGCGTAGGGCAGGGTCTTTTCTACGAGCAGTACTTC.

The chain couples TRBV2 to TRBJ2-5; the D gene is possibly TRBD1 (6 bases). The ends were cut back, 2 bases at V and 6 bases at J, with 16 bases in the middle. The CDR3 is 15 residues long. CDR1 and CDR2 from the germline V gene are SNHLY and FYNNEI. The CDR3: CASSEPRGSGKTQYF. The CDR3 nucleotides are TGTGCCAGCAGTGAACCCAGGGGAAGCGGAAAGACCCAGTACTTC.

The rearrangement links TRBV27 to TRBJ2-7; D gene unclear. The length of the CDR3 is 13 residues. Germline loops: CDR1 MNHEY, CDR2 SMNVEV (reference sequence). The germline V and J ends were trimmed by 6 bases and 4 bases, with 13 bases remaining between them. CDR3 amino acids: CASSASGLYEQYF. CDR3 nucleotides: TGTGCCAGCAGCGCCTCTGGGTTATACGAGCAGTACTTC.

The DNA of the CDR3 is TGTGCCAGCAGCTACAGGGGCCAGAACACTGAAGCTTTCTTT. Its translation is CASSYRGQNTEAFF. The V gene is TRBV7-2, the J gene TRBJ1-1, with TRBD1 matching 7 bases. The CDR3 has 14 residues. Germline V lookup: CDR1 SGHTA, CDR2 FQGNSA. Trimming took 4 bases from V and 1 from J; bases not matched to a gene: 3. The full variable domain, with the rest looked up from reference TRBV7-2 and TRBJ1-1, is GAGVSQSPSNKVTEKGKDVELRCDPISGHTALYWYRQSLGQGLEFLIYFQGNSAPDKSGLPSDRFSAERTGGSVSTLTIQRTQQEDSAVYLCASSYRGQNTEAFFGQGTRLTVV.

There are many counts of this clonotype. This sequence joins TRBV12-3 or TRBV12-4 and TRBJ1-5; D unresolved. This CDR3 has 13 residues. V shed 3 bases and J shed 4 bases, with 7 bases lying between them. As DNA, the CDR3 is TGTGCCAGCAGTTTGAACTGGAATCAGCCCCAGCATTTT. Residues: CASSLNWNQPQHF.

This clonotype appeared many times. J is TRBJ1-5 and V is TRBV12-3 or TRBV12-4; weak D call: TRBD1 (5 bases). This CDR3 is built from 16 residues. V was clipped by 1 base and J by 1 base, with 11 bases between them. The CDR3 is CASSLGQGKSNQPQHF. In DNA form, the CDR3 reads TGTGCCAGCAGTTTAGGCCAGGGCAAGAGCAATCAGCCCCAGCATTTT.

This clonotype was observed a handful of times. This chain links TRBV14 with TRBJ1-2; the D is unclear. Germline V gene sequence: CDR1 SGHDN, CDR2 FVKESK. V was shortened by 1 base and J by 3 bases, with 12 bases between the two germline ends. The CDR3 sequence is 15 residues long. CDR3 in amino acids: CASSQVEVEDYGYTF. Here the CDR3 DNA reads TGTGCCAGCAGCCAAGTAGAGGTGGAAGACTATGGCTACACCTTC.

This clonotype was seen repeatedly, ten times or more. The CDR3 DNA reads TGTGCCAGTACTCACAGGGGGGACACTGAAGCTTTCTTT. Translation: CASTHRGDTEAFF. The rearrangement joins TRBV12-3 or TRBV12-4 to TRBJ1-1; 8 bases are a match to TRBD1. Losses at the gene ends were 9 bases for V and 3 bases for J; bases not matched to a gene: 6. This CDR3 spans 13 amino acids.

The rearrangement links TRBV18 to TRBJ1-1; D is possibly TRBD1 (5 bases). The CDR3 spans 15 residues. Trimming took off 3 bases at V and 1 base at J, with 12 bases between the two ends. Germline V gives CDR1 KGHSH, CDR2 LQKENI. This CDR3 reads CASSPGGGTNTEAFF. The CDR3 nucleotides read TGTGCCAGCTCACCTGGGGGAGGGACGAACACTGAAGCTTTCTTT.

This clonotype was counted at least ten times. V is TRBV7-2 and J is TRBJ1-2, with D hard to call. V gave up 5 bases and J gave up 8 bases, with 9 bases separating them. This CDR3 is built from 11 residues. The germline gives CDR1 SGHTA, CDR2 FQGNSA. The CDR3 region is CASSKKRGYTF. DNA of the CDR3: TGTGCCAGCAGCAAAAAACGAGGCTACACCTTC.

As concerns this clonotype: A much more abundant neighbour one base away suggests this may be a read error. The CDR3 reads CASSPRGRRAEAVF. Written as DNA, the CDR3 is TGTGCCAGCAGCCCTCGCGGTCGAAGGGCTGAAGCTGTCTTT. The chain carries TRBV6-2 or TRBV6-3 and TRBJ1-1; D is ambiguous. The CDR3 length is 14 residues. From germline, CDR1 is MNHEY and CDR2 SVGEGT.

This clonotype came up many times. V gene TRBV7-9 combines with J gene TRBJ1-1; D uncertain. From germline, CDR1 is SEHNR and CDR2 FQNEAQ (reference sequence). The CDR3 is 12 residues long. V was cut by 5 bases and J by 3 bases, with 7 bases left in between. The CDR3 sequence is CASSLQYTEAFF. The CDR3 bases are TGTGCCAGCAGCCTTCAATACACTGAAGCTTTCTTT.

At least ten counts were recorded for this clonotype. The DNA of the CDR3 is TGTGCCAGCAGCGTTAGACAGGGGAGGAAAACTGAAGCTTTCTTT. This encodes CASSVRQGRKTEAFF. The chain recombines TRBV7-2 with TRBJ1-1; 8 nucleotides agree with TRBD1. Germline CDR1 SGHTA, CDR2 FQGNSA. This CDR3 region has 15 residues. V was pared by 5 bases and J by 5 bases, with 10 bases of the junction left unmatched.

This clonotype was seen many times. The CDR3 sequence is CASKAAYNSPLHF. CDR3 nucleotides: TGTGCCAGTAAGGCAGCTTATAATTCACCCCTCCACTTT. This rearrangement joins TRBV19 to TRBJ1-6; D unresolved. CDR3 length: 13 residues. V lost 7 bases to trimming and J lost 4 bases, with 8 bases between them. Germline V CDR1 and CDR2: LNHDA, SQIVND (reference sequence).

This clonotype was found many times. The rearrangement uses TRBV7-9 and TRBJ1-2; TRBD1 aligns across 7 bases. The CDR3 totals 13 residues. The germline V gene has CDR1 SEHNR and CDR2 FQNEAQ (reference sequence). V shed 4 bases, J shed 7 bases, and the junction held 6 bases outside the gene matches. The CDR3 loop is CASSSQTGFGYTF. CDR3 sequence (DNA): TGTGCCAGCAGCTCACAGACAGGGTTTGGCTACACCTTC.

This clonotype was counted at least ten times. The chain is built from TRBV20-1 and TRBJ2-5, with a possible D match to TRBD2 (5 bases). V was shortened by 5 bases and J by 3 bases, with 16 bases between the two germline ends. The germline CDR1 and CDR2 sequences are DFQATT and SNEGSKA (reference sequence). The CDR3 sequence is 14 residues long. The CDR3 sequence: CSASAPSGEETQYF. CDR3 bases: TGCAGTGCTTCAGCCCCCTCCGGGGAAGAGACCCAGTACTTC.

This clonotype was seen ten or more times. This chain connects TRBV7-9 to TRBJ1-6; D gene unclear. CDR3 length: 17 amino acids. CDR1 is SEHNR, CDR2 FQNEAQ, per germline (reference sequence). V lost 4 bases and J 6 bases, leaving 19 bases between the germline ends. In DNA form, the CDR3 reads TGTGCCAGCAGCTCAATCGGGCCCTGGGCACCTAATTCACCCCTCCACTTT. Translation: CASSSIGPWAPNSPLHF.

In its sample, this clonotype was seen many times. The chain links TRBV6-5 to TRBJ1-5; 9 bases match TRBD1. V was pared by 0 bases and J by 8 bases, with 8 bases of the junction left unmatched. The CDR3 has 16 amino acids. In germline, CDR1 is MNHEY, CDR2 SVGAGI. CDR3 nucleotide sequence: TGTGCCAGCAGTTACTCGGGACAGGGTCACCCTAAGCCCCAGCATTTT. Encoded protein: CASSYSGQGHPKPQHF.

This rearrangement joins TRBV5-1 to TRBJ2-2; D is possibly TRBD1 (6 bases). CDR3 length: 17 residues. Between the trimmed V and J ends, which lost 1 base and 0 bases, there was a span of 13 bases. Per the germline V gene, CDR1 is SGHRS and CDR2 is YFSETQ. The CDR3 sequence is CASSLFSGDANTGELFF. The CDR3 DNA sequence: TGCGCCAGCAGCTTGTTTTCAGGGGATGCGAACACCGGGGAGCTGTTTTTT.

There are many counts of this clonotype. The chain recombines TRBV11-3 with TRBJ1-2, with D hard to call. Germline V gives CDR1 SGHNT, CDR2 YENEEA. The CDR3 spans 15 residues. V was trimmed by 3 bases and J by 4 bases, leaving 15 bases between them. CDR3 region: CASSFMADIPYGYTF. The CDR3 DNA is TGTGCCAGCAGCTTTATGGCAGACATTCCCTATGGCTACACCTTC.

This clonotype was seen many times. The chain recombines TRBV19 with TRBJ1-1; no definite D call. V lost 7 bases, J lost 1 base, and 13 bases lay in between. CDR3 length equals 14 residues. The germline V gene encodes CDR1 LNHDA and CDR2 SQIVND (reference sequence). The CDR3: CASTRWTTNTEAFF. The CDR3 DNA reads TGTGCCAGTACCCGATGGACCACGAACACTGAAGCTTTCTTT. The variable domain in full, with the rest retrieved from reference TRBV19 and TRBJ1-1, is DGGITQSPKYLFRKEGQNVTLSCEQNLNHDAMYWYRQDPGQGLRLIYYSQIVNDFQKGDIAEGYSVSREKKESFPLTVTSAQKNPTAFYLCASTRWTTNTEAFFGQGTRLTVV.